This passage covers 11 T cell receptor beta chains from one sample sequenced in a study of blood T cell repertoires in COVID-19. Profiling relied on immunoSEQ multiplex PCR, and the TCRdb table lists in-frame clones only, not all of them. The profile shows fewer than 250,000 clones, roughly 86% of them singletons. Sequences were obtained from peripheral blood. Receptors originate from an older woman who had recovered from COVID-19.

The rearrangement links TRBV25-1 to TRBJ1-1, with TRBD1 as a possible D gene (6 bases). This CDR3 has 17 amino acids. With 11 bases removed from V and 4 bases from J, the gap between germline ends came to 29 bases. Germline CDR1 and CDR2: MGHDK and SYGVNS. CDR3 coding DNA: TGTGCCTCCCTGCCCGGGTCGGGGGGCTGGGGAGTCACTGAAGCTTTCTTT. Amino acid sequence: CASLPGSGGWGVTEAFF.

The chain has TRBV6-1 and TRBJ2-7; a weak D match, TRBD1 (5 bases). This CDR3 region has 14 residues. V lost 3 bases to trimming and J lost 5 bases, with 14 bases between them. Germline-derived CDR1 and CDR2 are MNHNS and SASEGT. CDR3 sequence reads: CASSDWGMANEQYF. In nucleotides, the CDR3 is TGTGCCAGCAGTGATTGGGGCATGGCGAACGAGCAGTACTTC.

V and J are TRBV7-8 and TRBJ1-5; D not certain. The CDR3 consists of 15 residues. Per the germline V gene, CDR1 is SGHVS and CDR2 is FQNEAQ. V shed 3 bases and J shed 0 bases, with 9 bases lying between them. CDR3 in amino acids: CASSLGSHSNQPQHF. CDR3 sequence (DNA): TGTGCCAGCAGCTTGGGCAGCCATAGCAATCAGCCCCAGCATTTT.

For the CDR3, the DNA is TGTGCCAGCAGCCAAGATAAAGGACTAGCGGGGGGGCCCATAGATACGCAGTATTTT. Translated: CASSQDKGLAGGPIDTQYF. The chain joins TRBV4-2 to TRBJ2-3; the match to TRBD2 covers 15 bases. CDR3 length: 19 residues. CDR1 LGHNA and CDR2 YNFKEQ come from the germline V gene. V lost 0 bases to trimming and J lost 5 bases; unmatched junction nucleotides: 9.

The J gene is TRBJ1-6, the V gene TRBV7-2, with a weak D call TRBD1 (6 bases). The V end was cut by 3 bases, the J end by 10 bases, with 13 bases between. This CDR3 is 14 amino acids long. Germline CDR1 and CDR2: SGHTA and FQGNSA. The chain's CDR3 is CASSFIGGESPLHF. CDR3 nucleotide sequence: TGTGCCAGCAGCTTTATAGGGGGGGAGTCACCCCTCCACTTT.

This clone was detected a few times. The chain links TRBV19 to TRBJ1-5, with 10 bases that match TRBD1. This CDR3 has 15 amino acids. The germline V gene has CDR1 LNHDA and CDR2 SQIVND (reference sequence). V lost 5 bases and J lost 3; bases outside the gene matches: 4. The CDR3 protein is CASSETGGSNQPQHF. For the CDR3, the DNA is TGTGCCAGTAGTGAGACAGGGGGCTCCAATCAGCCCCAGCATTTT.

The V gene is TRBV5-4, the J gene TRBJ1-1; TRBD1 aligns across 8 bases. CDR1 SGHNT and CDR2 YYREEE come from the germline V gene (reference sequence). The CDR3 is made up of 15 amino acids. The ends lost 0 bases at V and 4 bases at J; junction bases unmatched: 5. CDR3 region: CASSLAGGGVTEAFF. CDR3 DNA: TGTGCCAGCAGCTTGGCAGGGGGCGGCGTCACTGAAGCTTTCTTT.

The rearrangement uses TRBV5-4 and TRBJ1-5; D perhaps matches TRBD1 (6 bases). The V gene's germline CDR1 is SGHNT and CDR2 YYREEE (reference sequence). With 4 bases removed from V and 7 bases from J, the gap between germline ends came to 15 bases. This CDR3 is built from 14 residues. The CDR3 reads CASSRTAPDQPQHF. The CDR3 DNA sequence: TGTGCCAGCAGCCGGACAGCTCCCGACCAGCCCCAGCATTTT.

The chain carries TRBV6-5 and TRBJ1-3, with 8 bases identical to TRBD1. Germline CDR1 MNHEY, CDR2 SVGAGI. The V and J ends lost 6 bases and 4 bases, in that order; junction bases with no gene match: 8. This CDR3 is built from 15 residues. CDR3 residues: CASRYQGARGNTIYF. The DNA of the CDR3 is TGTGCCAGCAGGTACCAGGGGGCGAGAGGAAACACCATATATTTT.

The rearrangement links TRBV7-2 to TRBJ2-5; 11 nucleotides agree with TRBD2. J gave up 5 bases and V 5 bases, and 4 bases lay outside the gene matches. The CDR3 sequence is 14 residues long. Germline V gene data show CDR1 as SGHTA and CDR2 as FQGNSA. The CDR3 loop is CASSLIAGGETQYF. The CDR3 nucleotides are TGTGCCAGCAGCCTAATAGCGGGGGGGGAGACCCAGTACTTC.

The chain joins TRBV12-3 or TRBV12-4 to TRBJ1-1; D may be TRBD1 (5 bases). The germline V and J ends were trimmed by 3 bases and 14 bases, with 13 bases remaining between them. CDR3 size: 11 residues. The CDR3 loop reads CASSFSRVVFF. The DNA for the CDR3 is TGTGCCAGCAGTTTTTCCAGGGTGGTATTCTTT.